The clone carrying this T cell receptor (beta chain) was seen repeatedly, ten times or more. The antigen is unknown. Per germline, CDR1 SGHVS and CDR2 FQNEAQ. This CDR3 spans 11 amino acids. V was shortened by 5 bases and J by 11 bases, with 12 bases between the two germline ends. One entry per CDR3 protein results from TCRdb running MiXCR on the reads. The sample holds nearly 450,000 distinct CDR3 sequences; 31% are singletons and the top ten take roughly 13%. This sample stems from a study of T cell repertoires in cytomegalovirus infection. Study-level background: Matching HLA type, along with CMV infection, was indicated by public TCR beta signatures. Study-wide findings and caveats: HLA-C-restricted CMV-specific TCR beta clonotypes were dominant in the ex vivo response. Pooled public TCR beta family frequency picked out CMV carriers with the relevant HLA.

The rearrangement uses TRBV7-8 and TRBJ1-1; D might be TRBD1 (5 bases). The sample taken for sequencing was PBMCs. This TCR came from a human donor in good health (CMV status not recorded). Some clones in this sample may be carry-over from other donors' samples. CDR3 loop: CASSLGVAAFF. In DNA, the CDR3 is TGTGCCAGCAGCCTAGGGGTGGCGGCTTTCTTT. The full variable domain, rest sourced from reference TRBV7-8 and TRBJ1-1, is GAGVSQSPRYKVAKRGQDVALRCDPISGHVSLFWYQQALGQGPEFLTYFQNEAQLDKSGLPSDRFFAERPEGSVSTLKIQRTQQEDSAVYLCASSLGVAAFFGQGTRLTVV.